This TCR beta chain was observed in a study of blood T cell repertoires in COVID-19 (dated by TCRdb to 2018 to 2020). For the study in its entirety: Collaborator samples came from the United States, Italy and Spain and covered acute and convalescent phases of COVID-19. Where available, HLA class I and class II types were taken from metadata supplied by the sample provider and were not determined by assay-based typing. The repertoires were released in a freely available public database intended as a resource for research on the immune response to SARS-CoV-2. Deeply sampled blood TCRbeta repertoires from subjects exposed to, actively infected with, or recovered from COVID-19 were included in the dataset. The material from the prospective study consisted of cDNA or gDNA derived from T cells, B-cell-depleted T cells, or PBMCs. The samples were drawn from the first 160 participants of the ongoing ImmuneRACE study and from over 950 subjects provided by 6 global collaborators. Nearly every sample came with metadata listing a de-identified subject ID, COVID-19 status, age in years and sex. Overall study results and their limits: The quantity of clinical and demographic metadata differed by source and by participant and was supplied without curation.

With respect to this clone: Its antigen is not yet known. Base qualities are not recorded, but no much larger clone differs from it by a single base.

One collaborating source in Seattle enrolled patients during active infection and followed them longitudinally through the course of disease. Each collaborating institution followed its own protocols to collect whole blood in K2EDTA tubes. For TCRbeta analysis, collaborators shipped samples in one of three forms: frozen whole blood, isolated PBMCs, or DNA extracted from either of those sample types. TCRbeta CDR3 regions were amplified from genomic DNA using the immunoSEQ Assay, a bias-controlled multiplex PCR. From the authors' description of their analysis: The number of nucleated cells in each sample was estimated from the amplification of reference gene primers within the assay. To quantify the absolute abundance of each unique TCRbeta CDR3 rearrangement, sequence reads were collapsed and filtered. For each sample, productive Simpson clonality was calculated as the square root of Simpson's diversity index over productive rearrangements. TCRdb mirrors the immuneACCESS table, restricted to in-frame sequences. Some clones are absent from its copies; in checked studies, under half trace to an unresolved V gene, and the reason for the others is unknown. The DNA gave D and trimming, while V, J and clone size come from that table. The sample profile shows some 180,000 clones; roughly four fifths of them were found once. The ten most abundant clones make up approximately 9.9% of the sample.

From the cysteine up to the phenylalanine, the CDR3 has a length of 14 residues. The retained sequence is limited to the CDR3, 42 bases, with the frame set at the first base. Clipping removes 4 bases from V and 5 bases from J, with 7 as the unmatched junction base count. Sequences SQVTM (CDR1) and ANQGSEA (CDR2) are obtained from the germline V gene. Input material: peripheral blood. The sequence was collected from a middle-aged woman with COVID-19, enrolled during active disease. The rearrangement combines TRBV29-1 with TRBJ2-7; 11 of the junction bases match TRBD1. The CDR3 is CSVGRTGGFNEQYF. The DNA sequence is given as TGCAGCGTTGGTAGGACAGGGGGCTTCAACGAGCAGTACTTC.